This T cell receptor beta chain was documented in a study of blood T cells in healthy people across ages. Per-sample PBMC isolation yielded at least 6.5 million cells. Study-level findings and limits: Versus aged donors, long-lived donors had higher diversity and more naive CD4+ cells.

This clonotype was seen only a few times. Its specificity is unknown. The use of a sample-barcoded 5' primer and a J-beta primer mix characterized a second PCR of roughly 7 to 11 cycles. Each of the cDNA molecules was tagged by a template-switch adaptor with 12 random nucleotides. Via MiXCR, TCRdb re-called the 5' RACE reads, giving one row per CDR3 protein. The sample includes around 2 million distinct CDR3 sequences, 30% to 40% seen only once; the top ten take 23%. The CDR3 is 14 amino acids. Trimming pared 5 bases from V and 1 base from J, leaving 11 bases between. This TCR derives from a human donor in good health. The specimen sequenced was blood. This chain joins TRBV12-3 or TRBV12-4 and TRBJ1-1; D gene uncertain. Here the CDR3 reads CASSTSGENTEAFF. Written as DNA, the CDR3 is TGTGCCAGCAGTACCTCCGGGGAGAACACTGAAGCTTTCTTT.